This section outlines one TCR beta chain sequence together with its context. The antigen is unknown. The source of the sample is a study of T cells in localized non-small cell lung cancer. The V end was cut by 2 bases, the J end by 6 bases, with 26 bases between. Germline assignment: CDR1 SGHAT and CDR2 FQNNGV. The CDR3 has 19 amino acids. Study-wide points: Increased T cell density in blood showed an association with longer overall survival.

Clones were read by immunoSEQ multiplex PCR, and TCRdb kept only the in-frame ones, dropping some. The table lists 130,000 or so clones, roughly 90% of them singletons. V and J are TRBV11-2 and TRBJ2-1; D not certain. This receptor was obtained from a female donor at least 60 years old with stage I lung adenocarcinoma. Specimen: peripheral blood, collected before any cancer treatment. DNA for the CDR3: TGTGCCAGCAGCTTACCCGTCGGTGGCCGCGGATCTAGTGTCAATGAGCAGTTCTTC. Translating it yields CASSLPVGGRGSSVNEQFF.